This entry describes one T cell receptor beta chain. Its target is unknown. PCR amplification relied on 60 Vbeta primers (plus 13 Jbeta primers). Sequencing was performed with immunoSEQ multiplex PCR; in TCRdb, only in-frame clones are kept and a portion is missing. The top ten hold 2.5% to 3.5% of the sample, which has nearly 110,000 clones, over 55% seen once. This sample is part of a study of cytomegalovirus exposure and HLA in healthy donors. Overall study results and limits: An Asian-associated ancestry cluster reportedly showed fewer N-insertions than the roughly 670-donor mean in a later analysis. Rare sequences made up most TCRs, while some public TCRs were found in many donors.

Per the germline V gene, CDR1 is SGHTA and CDR2 is FQGNSA. This CDR3 contains 15 residues. Trimming pared 3 bases from V and 2 bases from J, leaving 10 bases between. This TCR was recovered from a female donor in good health and CMV-seronegative. Sequences were obtained from PBMCs. The chain employs TRBV7-2 and TRBJ2-2; TRBD1 might be the D (6 bases). CDR3 residues: CASSLDSPNTGELFF. The CDR3 coding sequence is TGTGCCAGCAGCTTGGACAGCCCTAACACCGGGGAGCTGTTTTTT.